The present T cell receptor beta chain was sequenced within a study of blood T cell repertoires in COVID-19. On the study more broadly: The cDNA or gDNA used as material had been derived from T cells, B-cell-depleted T cells, or PBMCs.

The germline V gene encodes CDR1 SGDLS and CDR2 YYNGEE. V lost 4 bases to trimming and J lost 0 bases; unmatched junction nucleotides: 5. The CDR3 is 16 residues long. Authors' processing steps: By means of reference gene primer amplification, nucleated cell counts were estimated. Data came from immunoSEQ multiplex PCR; TCRdb stores just in-frame clones and leaves some out. V and J calls plus clone size are reproduced from that table; the DNA served to infer D and trimming. The top ten clones hold about 3% of a sample with roughly 250,000 clones, 88% of them seen once. Sequences were obtained from PBMCs or T cells enriched from blood (not recorded which). The genes are TRBV9 and TRBJ2-2; the match to TRBD2 covers 8 bases. The receptor was isolated from a woman aged 45-65 years who had recovered from COVID-19. In nucleotides, the CDR3 is TGTGCCAGCAGCCCACTAGCGGTTGCGAACACCGGGGAGCTGTTTTTT. This encodes CASSPLAVANTGELFF.